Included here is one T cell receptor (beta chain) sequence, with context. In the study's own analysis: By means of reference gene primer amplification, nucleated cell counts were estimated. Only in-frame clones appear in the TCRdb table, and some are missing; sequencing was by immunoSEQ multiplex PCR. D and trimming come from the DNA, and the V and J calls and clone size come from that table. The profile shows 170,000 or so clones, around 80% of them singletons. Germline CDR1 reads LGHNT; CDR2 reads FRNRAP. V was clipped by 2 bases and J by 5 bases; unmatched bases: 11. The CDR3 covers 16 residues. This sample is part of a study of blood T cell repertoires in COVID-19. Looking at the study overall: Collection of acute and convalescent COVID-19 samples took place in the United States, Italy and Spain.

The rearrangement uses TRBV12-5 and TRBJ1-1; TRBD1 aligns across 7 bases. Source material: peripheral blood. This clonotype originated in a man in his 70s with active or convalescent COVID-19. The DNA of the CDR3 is TGTGCTAGTGGTTTGCTAGGGGGCGCCGGTAGTACTGAAGCTTTCTTT. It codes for CASGLLGGAGSTEAFF.